The next 31 T cell receptor beta chains were all read from a single sample in a study of T cell repertoires in cytomegalovirus infection. These receptors lack a known antigen. TCRdb reprocessed the reads with MiXCR, giving one entry per CDR3 protein. The repertoire holds fewer than 950,000 distinct CDR3 sequences, with approximately 32% as singletons. The sequencing here drew on cultured CD8+ T cells from PBMCs, taken from culture after CMV antigen stimulation. These receptor sequences come from a human donor in good health (CMV status not recorded). Some clones in this sample may be carry-over from other donors' samples.

Remarks on this clonotype: The conserved phenylalanine or tryptophan is not found at the CDR3 terminus, so this likely reflects a read error. The CDR3 loop reads CASSLGGREVDEQFS. Here the CDR3 DNA reads TGCGCCAGCAGCTTGGGTGGCAGGGAAGTCGATGAGCAGTTCTCC. The chain is built from TRBV5-1 and TRBJ2-1, with a weak D call TRBD1 (5 bases). The germline CDR1 and CDR2 sequences are SGHRS and YFSETQ. The CDR3 consists of 15 residues. Trimming removed 0 bases at V and 8 bases at J, with 15 bases between.

About this clonotype: The junction does not match germline at one end; this may be a read error. The V gene is TRBV28, the J gene TRBJ2-5; the D gene could be TRBD1 or TRBD2 (5 bases each). CDR1 and CDR2 (germline): MDHEN, SYDVKM. The CDR3 is made up of 14 amino acids. The CDR3 sequence is CASSLWGLGETKYF. DNA of the CDR3: TGTGCCAGCAGCTTGTGGGGTTTGGGGGAGACCAAGTACTTC.

This rearrangement joins TRBV19 to TRBJ1-5; D gene unclear. This CDR3 region has 15 residues. V lost 1 base and J lost 0, with 7 bases in between. Per germline, CDR1 LNHDA and CDR2 SQIVND (reference sequence). The CDR3 sequence: CASSIGPYSNQPQHF. The CDR3 coding sequence is TGTGCCAGTAGTATAGGACCTTATAGCAATCAGCCCCAGCATTTT.

This clonotype was detected a few times. The chain couples TRBV5-4 to TRBJ1-1; 11 bases agree with TRBD1. This CDR3 contains 17 residues. The trim removed 5 bases at V and 0 bases at J, leaving 9 bases unmatched. Germline CDR1 reads SGHNT; CDR2 reads YYREEE (reference sequence). The CDR3 DNA is TGTGCCAGCAGACGGGACAGGGGGGGGTTCATGAACACTGAAGCTTTCTTT. It is translated as CASRRDRGGFMNTEAFF.

This clonotype was detected ten times or more. This chain joins TRBV6-5 and TRBJ1-1, with 7 nucleotides matching TRBD1. The CDR3 extends over 13 amino acids. V shed 5 bases and J 4 bases; nucleotides not matched to a gene: 4. Per the germline V gene, CDR1 is MNHEY and CDR2 is SVGAGI. As DNA, the CDR3 is TGTGCCAGCAGTAAGACAGGGAGCACTGAAGCTTTCTTT. It specifies CASSKTGSTEAFF.

CDR3 region: CASSIGMVNTEAFF. CDR3 bases: TGTGCCAGTAGTATAGGGATGGTGAACACTGAAGCTTTCTTT. This rearrangement joins TRBV19 to TRBJ1-1, with no clear D. V was cut by 1 base and J by 0 bases, with 6 bases left in between. Looked up from germline, CDR1 is LNHDA and CDR2 is SQIVND (reference sequence). This CDR3 has 14 amino acids. Complete variable domain (other parts from reference TRBV19 and TRBJ1-1): DGGITQSPKYLFRKEGQNVTLSCEQNLNHDAMYWYRQDPGQGLRLIYYSQIVNDFQKGDIAEGYSVSREKKESFPLTVTSAQKNPTAFYLCASSIGMVNTEAFFGQGTRLTVV.

Only a few counts were recorded for this clonotype. This rearrangement joins TRBV6-5 to TRBJ2-3; the D gene is possibly TRBD2 (5 bases). Germline CDR1 is MNHEY and CDR2 is SVGAGI. This CDR3 has 13 amino acids. V was shortened by 6 bases and J by 4 bases, with 11 bases between the two germline ends. The CDR3 nucleotides are TGTGCCAGCAGGAACGGGGATCCAGATACGCAGTATTTT. It translates to CASRNGDPDTQYF.

J is TRBJ2-7 and V is TRBV5-6; D possibly matches TRBD1 or TRBD2 (7 bases each). CDR3 size: 13 residues. In germline, CDR1 is SGHDT, CDR2 YYEEEE. Between the trimmed V and J ends, which lost 4 bases and 6 bases, there was a span of 14 bases. CDR3 residues: CASSGDREGEQYF. The CDR3, as DNA: TGTGCCAGCAGCGGAGACAGGGAGGGCGAGCAGTACTTC.

V and J are TRBV7-6 and TRBJ1-4; TRBD1 aligns across 7 bases. The CDR3 sequence is 16 residues long. With V trimmed by 10 bases and J by 0 bases, 11 bases remained unmatched. The V gene's germline CDR1 is SGHVS and CDR2 FNYEAQ. The CDR3: CANRPGQAATNEKLFF. CDR3 bases: TGTGCCAACAGACCAGGACAGGCTGCAACTAATGAAAAACTGTTTTTT.

This chain uses TRBV12-3 or TRBV12-4 with TRBJ2-1, with 9 bases matching TRBD2. This CDR3 has 16 amino acids. J gave up 4 bases and V 5 bases, and 9 bases lay outside the gene matches. The DNA of the CDR3 is TGTGCCAGCAGTGCGGGGGGGCTAGCGGGTTACAATGAGCAGTTCTTC. Translating gives CASSAGGLAGYNEQFF.

Only a few counts were recorded for this clonotype. The rearrangement joins TRBV12-3 or TRBV12-4 to TRBJ1-2; 7 positions agree with TRBD1. V dropped 5 bases and J dropped 6; count of bases not matched to a gene: 9. The CDR3 contains 14 residues. The CDR3, as DNA: TGTGCCAGCAGTACTTACGGGACAGTGAATGGCTACACCTTC. Its protein product is CASSTYGTVNGYTF.

This clonotype has just a few counts. The chain joins TRBV7-8 to TRBJ2-7; possible D gene TRBD2, 6 bases. The CDR3 totals 15 residues. Germline V CDR1 and CDR2: SGHVS, FQNEAQ. With 1 base removed from V and 3 bases from J, the gap between germline ends came to 13 bases. The CDR3 region has the DNA TGTGCCAGCAGCTTAGATCGGAGGGCCCACTACGAGCAGTACGTC. This encodes CASSLDRRAHYEQYV.

The gene calls are TRBV4-1 and TRBJ1-4; perhaps TRBD1 as D (5 bases). Trimming pared 0 bases from V and 6 bases from J, leaving 11 bases between. This CDR3 is 15 amino acids long. Germline assignment: CDR1 MGHRA and CDR2 YSYEKL. The chain's CDR3 is CASSQEPTGDEKLFF. The DNA of the CDR3 is TGCGCCAGCAGCCAAGAACCGACGGGGGATGAAAAACTGTTTTTT.

The chain combines TRBV7-9 with TRBJ1-2, with TRBD1 identical over 7 bases. V gave up 3 bases and J gave up 5 bases; unmatched junction bases: 9. The germline V gene encodes CDR1 SEHNR and CDR2 FQNEAQ (reference sequence). This CDR3 region has 15 residues. CDR3 region: CASSFDPGQYYGYTF. For the CDR3, the DNA is TGTGCCAGCAGCTTTGACCCGGGACAGTATTATGGCTACACCTTC. Using reference TRBV7-9 and TRBJ1-2 for the parts outside the CDR3, the full variable domain is DTGVSQNPRHKITKRGQNVTFRCDPISEHNRLYWYRQTLGQGPEFLTYFQNEAQLEKSRLLSDRFSAERPKGSFSTLEIQRTEQGDSAMYLCASSFDPGQYYGYTFGSGTRLTVV.

The table lists this clonotype with a few counts. The genes are TRBV5-5 and TRBJ2-7, with D hard to call. Germline CDR1 and CDR2: SGHKS and YYEKEE (reference sequence). Trimming took off 4 bases at V and 0 bases at J, with 8 bases between the two ends. The CDR3 is 13 residues long. The CDR3 DNA follows: TGTGCCAGCAGCCCCACTCCCTCCTACGAGCAGTACGTC. Translation gives CASSPTPSYEQYV.

In its sample, this clonotype was seen many times. The chain uses TRBV9 and TRBJ2-1; weak D call: TRBD2 (7 bases). In germline, CDR1 is SGDLS, CDR2 YYNGEE. Trimming removed 5 bases at V and 4 bases at J, with 13 bases between. This CDR3 region has 14 residues. CDR3 nucleotides: TGTGCCAGCAGTGTGGGAGGGGGTTACAATGAGCAGTTCTTC. Protein product: CASSVGGGYNEQFF.

This clonotype was seen just once. This chain links TRBV10-3 with TRBJ2-1; D may be TRBD1 or TRBD2 (5 bases each). The CDR3 is 14 amino acids. Germline CDR1 ENHRY, CDR2 SYGVKD. The germline V and J ends were trimmed by 3 bases and 8 bases, with 14 bases remaining between them. CDR3 loop: CAISDHPGSDEQFF. Written as DNA, the CDR3 is TGTGCCATCAGTGACCACCCAGGGAGCGATGAGCAGTTCTTC.

Concerning this clonotype: The germline gene is not matched at one end of the junction; a read error may be the cause. V gene TRBV27 combines with J gene TRBJ2-1, with D possibly matching TRBD1 (6 bases). The CDR3 has 12 residues. Germline lookup yields CDR1 MNHEY and CDR2 SMNVEV (reference sequence). The CDR3 coding sequence is TGTGCCAGCAGTTTTTTACAGGGAAAGCACGTCTTC. This sequence encodes CASSFLQGKHVF.

J is TRBJ1-2 and V is TRBV20-1, with TRBD1 matching over 10 bases. Trimming took 4 bases from V and 0 from J; bases not matched to a gene: 5. Germline V gives CDR1 DFQATT, CDR2 SNEGSKA (reference sequence). The CDR3 sequence is 15 residues long. The CDR3 DNA sequence: TGCAGTGCTATCGGGGACAGGGGACCTAACTATGGCTACACCTTC. Translation gives CSAIGDRGPNYGYTF.

This clonotype was observed a few times. This sequence joins TRBV6-5 and TRBJ2-4, with TRBD2 matching over 16 bases. Trimming removed 5 bases from V and 9 bases from J; junction bases left unmatched: 10. Germline loops: CDR1 MNHEY, CDR2 SVGAGI. This CDR3 is built from 17 residues. The CDR3 spells CASSIAGLAGGWGIQYF. In nucleotides, the CDR3 is TGTGCCAGCAGTATCGCGGGACTAGCGGGGGGGTGGGGCATTCAGTACTTC.

This clonotype was seen repeatedly, ten times or more. In DNA form, the CDR3 reads TGTGCCAGCATCCAGCCTGTGGCCAGATCAACCGGGGAGCTGTTTTTT. Its translation: CASIQPVARSTGELFF. The chain recombines TRBV7-9 with TRBJ2-2; D not certain. Deletions cut 7 bases from V and 5 bases from J, with 20 bases between. Per the germline V gene, CDR1 is SEHNR and CDR2 is FQNEAQ (reference sequence). The CDR3 consists of 16 residues. The full variable domain, its missing parts supplied by reference TRBV7-9 and TRBJ2-2, is DTGVSQNPRHKITKRGQNVTFRCDPISEHNRLYWYRQTLGQGPEFLTYFQNEAQLEKSRLLSDRFSAERPKGSFSTLEIQRTEQGDSAMYLCASIQPVARSTGELFFGEGSRLTVL.

The chain has TRBV12-5 and TRBJ2-1; D possibly corresponds to TRBD1 (6 bases). The CDR3 runs 16 residues. Germline CDR1 is LGHNT and CDR2 is FRNRAP. Trimming pared 3 bases from V and 1 base from J, leaving 13 bases between. The CDR3 spells CASGLREGVSYNEQFF. In nucleotides, the CDR3 is TGTGCTAGTGGTTTACGTGAGGGGGTATCCTACAATGAGCAGTTCTTC.

This clonotype was picked up one time. V is TRBV7-8 and J is TRBJ1-2, with 12 bases lining up with TRBD1. Germline CDR1 and CDR2: SGHVS and FQNEAQ. With V trimmed by 4 bases and J by 5 bases, 8 bases remained unmatched. This CDR3 is 16 amino acids long. The CDR3 region has the DNA TGTGCCAGCAGCTCACCGGGACAGGGGGCTCGGTATGGCTACACCTTC. Translated: CASSSPGQGARYGYTF.

The V call is TRBV6-2 or TRBV6-3, the J call TRBJ2-5; weak D call: TRBD1 (6 bases). The V gene lost 9 bases and the J gene lost 2 bases, with 13 bases spanning the gap. The CDR3 covers 13 residues. The germline V gene has CDR1 MNHEY and CDR2 SVGEGT. CDR3 DNA sequence: TGTGCCAGTCAGGGGACCTGGCAAGAGACCCAGTACTTC. It translates to CASQGTWQETQYF.

The rearrangement uses TRBV10-3 and TRBJ2-2, with D possibly called TRBD1 or TRBD2 (5 bases each). The germline gives CDR1 ENHRY, CDR2 SYGVKD. This CDR3 has 15 amino acids. V lost 4 bases and J lost 7, with 16 bases in between. Here the CDR3 DNA reads TGTGCCATCAGTGTGACCCGGGACCTACTCGGGGAGCTGTTTTTT. As protein: CAISVTRDLLGELFF.

The J gene is TRBJ2-5, the V gene TRBV7-8; no reliable D call. The CDR3 has 15 residues. The ends were cut back, 5 bases at V and 2 bases at J, with 15 bases in the middle. CDR1 and CDR2 from the germline V gene are SGHVS and FQNEAQ. CDR3 region: CASSDNLDYQETQYF. The CDR3 DNA reads as TGTGCCAGCAGCGACAACCTTGATTATCAAGAGACCCAGTACTTC.

V is TRBV19 and J is TRBJ2-2; D perhaps matches TRBD2 (6 bases). Germline V lookup: CDR1 LNHDA, CDR2 SQIVND (reference sequence). Trimming removed 9 bases at V and 7 bases at J, with 12 bases between. The CDR3 totals 12 residues. CDR3 sequence (DNA): TGTGCCAGCCTCCGGGGGAGCGGGGAGCTGTTTTTT. Translation gives CASLRGSGELFF.

This clonotype was picked up many times. V is TRBV7-8 and J is TRBJ1-4; D unresolved. V was pared by 1 base and J by 5 bases, with 17 bases between. The CDR3 consists of 17 residues. From germline, CDR1 is SGHVS and CDR2 FQNEAQ. DNA for the CDR3: TGTGCCAGCAGCTTAGGGTGGATGACCCAGCGGAATGAAAAACTGTTTTTT. Translation gives CASSLGWMTQRNEKLFF.

Comment on this clonotype: The junction departs from the called germline gene at one end, perhaps through a read error. The chain uses TRBV12-3 or TRBV12-4 and TRBJ2-5; weak D call: TRBD2 (6 bases). This CDR3 comprises 13 residues. Written as DNA, the CDR3 is TGTGTCAGCAGTTTTGGGGGGTTGGAGACCCAGTACTTC. Its translation is CVSSFGGLETQYF.

This clonotype has more than one count but fewer than ten. The chain recombines TRBV12-3 or TRBV12-4 with TRBJ1-1; weak D call: TRBD1 (5 bases). The CDR3 runs 14 residues. V gave up 5 bases and J gave up 1 base, with 11 bases separating them. The CDR3 sequence: CASSPFGGNTEAFF. CDR3 nucleotides: TGTGCCAGCAGTCCCTTCGGGGGGAACACTGAAGCTTTCTTT.

This clonotype was counted between two and nine times. The chain is built from TRBV29-1 and TRBJ2-7; TRBD1 or TRBD2 may be the D gene (5 bases each). The CDR3 extends over 13 amino acids. The germline V gene encodes CDR1 SQVTM and CDR2 ANQGSEA. Trimming shortened V by 2 bases and J by 3 bases, and 11 bases separated the two germline ends. The CDR3 DNA follows: TGCAGCGTTGAAAAAGGGACCCTCTACGAGCAGTACTTC. This gives the protein CSVEKGTLYEQYF.